Below, 30 T cell receptor beta chains from the same sample are listed, as sequenced in a study of T-cell memory formation after mild COVID-19. TCRdb itself ran the 5' RACE reads through MiXCR, one entry per CDR3 protein. Seen here are 350,000 or so distinct CDR3 sequences, 10% to 15% observed once, and the top ten hold 20% to 25%. What was sequenced was PBMCs or a T cell subset sorted from them (not recorded which). All receptors come from a man aged 18 to 35 who had mild COVID-19 (a few samples of this study predate the infection). Cell type and time point are not known.

The table lists this clonotype with many counts. The chain joins TRBV5-1 to TRBJ2-1, with 14 positions matching TRBD2. Trimming cost V 4 bases and J 9 bases; bases outside gene matches: 12. The CDR3 sequence is 17 residues long. CDR1 and CDR2 (germline): SGHRS, YFSETQ. The CDR3, as DNA: TGCGCCAGCAGCCTGAACCCTGGACTAGCGGGGGGAGGTGAGCAGTTCTTC. Its protein is CASSLNPGLAGGGEQFF. Full variable domain (rest looked up from reference TRBV5-1 and TRBJ2-1): KAGVTQTPRYLIKTRGQQVTLSCSPISGHRSVSWYQQTPGQGLQFLFEYFSETQRNKGNFPGRFSGRQFSNSRSEMNVSTLELGDSALYLCASSLNPGLAGGGEQFFGPGTRLTVL.

This clonotype has ten or more counts. The genes are TRBV29-1 and TRBJ2-1; 10 positions match TRBD2. J gave up 5 bases and V 1 base, and 11 bases lay outside the gene matches. Germline CDR1 SQVTM, CDR2 ANQGSEA. The CDR3 runs to 17 residues. The CDR3 sequence is CSVEALFLAGDNNEQFF. The CDR3 DNA follows: TGCAGCGTTGAAGCCTTGTTTCTAGCGGGAGACAACAATGAGCAGTTCTTC.

This clonotype was counted a few times. This chain connects TRBV6-6 to TRBJ2-1; D unresolved. Germline CDR1 is MNHNY and CDR2 is SVGAGI (reference sequence). V lost 0 bases and J lost 4, with 10 bases in between. The CDR3 extends over 15 amino acids. CDR3 coding DNA: TGTGCCAGCAGTTACTCCCTAGAGAGGTACAATGAGCAGTTCTTC. It specifies CASSYSLERYNEQFF.

This chain joins TRBV4-1 and TRBJ2-2; 11 bases agree with TRBD1. The V and J ends lost 3 bases and 6 bases, in that order; junction bases with no gene match: 9. The CDR3 is made up of 17 amino acids. The germline V gene encodes CDR1 MGHRA and CDR2 YSYEKL. The CDR3: CASSHSLGTGGAGELFF. CDR3 bases: TGCGCCAGCAGCCACAGCCTAGGGACAGGGGGGGCCGGGGAGCTGTTTTTT.

The chain joins TRBV5-1 to TRBJ1-3; D is unresolved. V lost 2 bases and J 4 bases, leaving 10 bases between the germline ends. Germline V gene data show CDR1 as SGHRS and CDR2 as YFSETQ. CDR3 length equals 14 residues. For the CDR3, the DNA is TGCGCCAGCAGCTTCGGAACAAGGGGAAACACCATATATTTT. It codes for CASSFGTRGNTIYF.

J is TRBJ2-1 and V is TRBV20-1; 10 bases are a match to TRBD2. This CDR3 contains 13 residues. Germline loops: CDR1 DFQATT, CDR2 SNEGSKA (reference sequence). Unmatched junction bases numbered 6, after V lost 6 bases and J lost 7 bases. The CDR3 loop reads CSAPGLARNEQFF. In DNA, the CDR3 is TGCAGTGCCCCGGGACTAGCGCGTAATGAGCAGTTCTTC.

J is TRBJ2-5 and V is TRBV9; 9 bases line up with TRBD2. Trimming removed 7 bases from V and 5 bases from J; junction bases left unmatched: 9. CDR1 and CDR2 from the germline V gene are SGDLS and YYNGEE. The CDR3 is 14 amino acids. CDR3: CASSRAGGSETQYF. CDR3 DNA: TGTGCCAGCTCGAGAGCGGGGGGTTCGGAGACCCAGTACTTC.

This clonotype has only a few counts. The CDR3 spells CASRENEKLFF. CDR3 sequence (DNA): TGTGCCAGCAGGGAAAATGAAAAACTGTTTTTT. The chain links TRBV2 to TRBJ1-4; unclear D gene. The length of the CDR3 is 11 residues. With 6 bases removed from V and 5 bases from J, the gap between germline ends came to 4 bases. Per the germline V gene, CDR1 is SNHLY and CDR2 is FYNNEI.

The CDR3 nucleotides are TGTGCCAGCAGCTTCTCCGGGTTGAACACTGAAGCTTTCTTT. Amino acid sequence: CASSFSGLNTEAFF. V gene TRBV7-2 combines with J gene TRBJ1-1; D not resolved. Germline CDR1 SGHTA, CDR2 FQGNSA. The CDR3 loop spans 14 amino acids. The germline V and J ends were trimmed by 3 bases and 0 bases, with 8 bases remaining between them. Using reference TRBV7-2 and TRBJ1-1 for the parts outside the CDR3, the full variable domain is GAGVSQSPSNKVTEKGKDVELRCDPISGHTALYWYRQSLGQGLEFLIYFQGNSAPDKSGLPSDRFSAERTGGSVSTLTIQRTQQEDSAVYLCASSFSGLNTEAFFGQGTRLTVV.

The table lists this clonotype with a few counts. The CDR3 region is CASSLEAAGQGKGYTF. CDR3 DNA sequence: TGTGCCAGCAGCTTAGAGGCCGCGGGACAGGGGAAGGGCTACACCTTC. The chain couples TRBV7-6 to TRBJ1-2; TRBD1 matches 10 bases. V lost 1 base to trimming and J lost 8 bases; unmatched junction nucleotides: 10. Germline V gives CDR1 SGHVS, CDR2 FNYEAQ. The CDR3 loop spans 16 amino acids.

This clonotype was counted a few times. V and J are TRBV10-2 and TRBJ1-3; TRBD1 might be the D (5 bases). Trimming shortened V by 6 bases and J by 8 bases, and 14 bases separated the two germline ends. Germline CDR1 reads WSHSY; CDR2 reads SAAADI. The length of the CDR3 is 13 residues. Here the CDR3 reads CASSREARDTIYF. DNA for the CDR3: TGCGCCAGCAGCAGGGAAGCGAGGGACACCATATATTTT.

The V and J genes are TRBV5-1 and TRBJ2-2, with D tentatively TRBD1 (5 bases). In germline, CDR1 is SGHRS, CDR2 YFSETQ. There are 14 residues in the CDR3. The ends were cut back, 7 bases at V and 5 bases at J, with 15 bases in the middle. This CDR3 is CASGAGLSTGELFF. The CDR3 DNA reads as TGCGCCAGCGGGGCCGGCTTGAGTACCGGGGAGCTGTTTTTT.

This clonotype has a handful of counts. J is TRBJ1-5 and V is TRBV13; unclear D gene. Per germline, CDR1 PRHDT and CDR2 FYEKMQ (reference sequence). This CDR3 contains 15 residues. V was shortened by 0 bases and J by 3 bases, with 9 bases between the two germline ends. The CDR3: CASSLGPGDNQPQHF. The CDR3, as DNA: TGTGCCAGCAGCTTAGGCCCAGGAGACAATCAGCCCCAGCATTTT. Using reference TRBV13 and TRBJ1-5 for the parts outside the CDR3, the full variable domain is AAGVIQSPRHLIKEKRETATLKCYPIPRHDTVYWYQQGPGQDPQFLISFYEKMQSDKGSIPDRFSAQQFSDYHSELNMSSLELGDSALYFCASSLGPGDNQPQHFGDGTRLSIL.

The rearrangement links TRBV10-2 to TRBJ1-5; no firm D call. Trimming stripped 5 bases from V and 3 bases from J, with 8 bases between. Per the germline V gene, CDR1 is WSHSY and CDR2 is SAAADI. The CDR3 spans 13 residues. The CDR3 protein is CASSWTLNQPQHF. In DNA, the CDR3 is TGCGCCAGCAGTTGGACCCTCAATCAGCCCCAGCATTTT.

This clonotype showed up just a few times. V gene TRBV20-1 combines with J gene TRBJ2-7; 7 positions agree with TRBD2. The V segment lost 5 bases and the J segment 2 bases; nucleotides outside the gene matches: 3. This CDR3 has 12 amino acids. Germline V gene lookup returns CDR1 DFQATT and CDR2 SNEGSKA (reference sequence). The CDR3 nucleotides read TGCAGTGCTCAGAGCGGGGCCTACGAGCAGTACGTC. Protein: CSAQSGAYEQYV.

This clonotype appeared a few times. The chain is built from TRBV5-1 and TRBJ1-4, with D tentatively TRBD1 (5 bases). Trimming removed 5 bases from V and 1 base from J, with 9 bases in between. The CDR3 is 14 amino acids. Germline V lookup: CDR1 SGHRS, CDR2 YFSETQ. The CDR3 sequence: CASSPGLTNEKLFF. The CDR3 DNA reads TGCGCCAGCAGTCCGGGGCTAACTAATGAAAAACTGTTTTTT.

This clonotype has at least ten counts. The rearrangement joins TRBV13 to TRBJ2-7, with D tentatively TRBD2 (7 bases). There are 14 residues in the CDR3. Trimming took off 7 bases at V and 5 bases at J, with 18 bases between the two ends. CDR1 is PRHDT, CDR2 FYEKMQ, per germline (reference sequence). As DNA, the CDR3 is TGTGCCAGCACCGAAAGGGGGGGTTCGGACGAGCAGTACTTC. This codes for CASTERGGSDEQYF.

This clonotype was picked up a small number of times. V and J are TRBV6-2 or TRBV6-3 and TRBJ2-5, with a weak D call TRBD1 (5 bases). V shed 7 bases and J shed 5 bases, with 11 bases lying between them. There are 12 residues in the CDR3. The V gene's germline CDR1 is MNHEY and CDR2 SVGEGT. The CDR3 protein is CASKSRVETQYF. The CDR3 nucleotides read TGTGCCAGCAAGAGCAGGGTGGAGACCCAGTACTTC.

CDR3 sequence: CSAKITGTGRRETQYF. CDR3 nucleotides: TGCAGTGCTAAAATCACCGGGACAGGGCGAAGGGAGACCCAGTACTTC. The V call is TRBV20-1, the J call TRBJ2-5, with 9 nucleotides matching TRBD1. The CDR3 covers 16 residues. Germline V gives CDR1 DFQATT, CDR2 SNEGSKA (reference sequence). V dropped 4 bases and J dropped 5; count of bases not matched to a gene: 14.

The chain joins TRBV2 to TRBJ2-7, with 10 positions matching TRBD2. The germline V gene has CDR1 SNHLY and CDR2 FYNNEI. Trimming at V came to 10 bases and at J to 4 bases, leaving 10 bases not matched to a gene. The CDR3 totals 14 residues. This CDR3 is CATNLAGEMYEQYV. The CDR3, as DNA: TGTGCCACCAATCTAGCGGGGGAGATGTACGAGCAGTACGTC.

This clonotype showed up many times. The chain links TRBV4-1 to TRBJ2-1; D tentatively fits TRBD1 or TRBD2 (6 bases each). V was trimmed by 0 bases and J by 8 bases, leaving 8 bases between them. Germline V lookup: CDR1 MGHRA, CDR2 YSYEKL. The CDR3 runs to 13 residues. CDR3 sequence: CASSQDRGHEQFF. CDR3 coding DNA: TGCGCCAGCAGCCAAGACCGGGGGCATGAGCAGTTCTTC.

This clonotype has a handful of counts. This chain links TRBV6-5 with TRBJ2-3, with 10 bases that match TRBD2. There are 14 residues in the CDR3. V lost 2 bases to trimming and J lost 10 bases; unmatched junction nucleotides: 6. From germline, CDR1 is MNHEY and CDR2 SVGAGI. The CDR3 sequence: CASSYGLAAQAQYF. The CDR3 DNA sequence: TGTGCCAGCAGTTACGGACTAGCGGCCCAAGCGCAGTATTTT.

The rearrangement uses TRBV20-1 and TRBJ2-1; D possibly uses TRBD1 or TRBD2 (5 bases each). The germline V and J ends were trimmed by 6 bases and 2 bases, with 17 bases remaining between them. The CDR3 runs to 15 residues. The germline gives CDR1 DFQATT, CDR2 SNEGSKA (reference sequence). This CDR3 reads CSAPEVGVAYNEQFF. In nucleotides, the CDR3 is TGCAGTGCGCCAGAGGTGGGGGTCGCCTACAATGAGCAGTTCTTC.

This clonotype was seen a handful of times. This chain joins TRBV30 and TRBJ1-1, with unresolved D. CDR3 size: 12 residues. Trimming removed 2 bases at V and 6 bases at J, with 10 bases between. Germline V gene sequence: CDR1 GTSNPN, CDR2 SVGIG (reference sequence). The CDR3 region has the DNA TGTGCCTGGAGTCGATTGGCGGCTGAAGCTTTCTTT. Its translation: CAWSRLAAEAFF.

This clonotype came up many times. This chain joins TRBV11-2 and TRBJ2-3; possible D gene TRBD1, 5 bases. The CDR3 length is 17 residues. Per germline, CDR1 SGHAT and CDR2 FQNNGV. V lost 0 bases and J 6 bases, leaving 19 bases between the germline ends. The CDR3 loop is CASSLDSGLATLDTQYF. CDR3 nucleotides: TGTGCCAGCAGCTTAGATTCAGGGTTAGCCACACTGGATACGCAGTATTTT.

This chain joins TRBV6-5 and TRBJ2-3; TRBD2 matches 10 bases. Germline assignment: CDR1 MNHEY and CDR2 SVGAGI. The CDR3 has 17 residues. Trimming removed 4 bases from V and 6 bases from J; junction bases left unmatched: 13. The CDR3 DNA is TGTGCCAGCAGTTTAATGGGGAGCGGGGGGGCAACGGATACGCAGTATTTT. It specifies CASSLMGSGGATDTQYF.

This clonotype has just a few counts. V usage is TRBV20-1 and J usage is TRBJ2-2, with D uncertain. The CDR3 loop spans 10 amino acids. CDR1 is DFQATT and CDR2 is SNEGSKA in the germline V gene (reference sequence). The germline V and J ends were trimmed by 2 bases and 7 bases, with 2 bases remaining between them. CDR3 region: CSARYGELFF. The CDR3 DNA is TGCAGTGCTAGATACGGGGAGCTGTTTTTT.

This clonotype appeared a few times. The J gene is TRBJ2-5, the V gene TRBV27; 7 nucleotides agree with TRBD2. Germline-derived CDR1 and CDR2 are MNHEY and SMNVEV (reference sequence). The V segment lost 6 bases and the J segment 1 base; nucleotides outside the gene matches: 8. The CDR3 runs 15 residues. CDR3 sequence (DNA): TGTGCCAGCAGCCCAATGGGGGGGTTCCAAGAGACCCAGTACTTC. Translation: CASSPMGGFQETQYF.

This clonotype was seen at least ten times. The chain has TRBV6-6 and TRBJ2-3; perhaps D is TRBD1 or TRBD2 (6 bases each). This CDR3 has 15 amino acids. The germline V gene encodes CDR1 MNHNY and CDR2 SVGAGI (reference sequence). V was trimmed by 0 bases and J by 4 bases, leaving 11 bases between them. As DNA, the CDR3 is TGTGCCAGCAGTTACTCTGCCGGGGGCGCAGATACGCAGTATTTT. It specifies CASSYSAGGADTQYF.

This clonotype has more than one count but fewer than ten. This chain uses TRBV25-1 with TRBJ2-1; 11 bases fit TRBD2. Germline lookup yields CDR1 MGHDK and CDR2 SYGVNS. The ends lost 4 bases at V and 4 bases at J; junction bases unmatched: 6. This CDR3 region has 16 residues. The DNA for the CDR3 is TGTGCCAGCAGTGTGCGTAGCGGGGGGGGTTACAATGAGCAGTTCTTC. This codes for CASSVRSGGGYNEQFF.